These 13 T cell receptor beta chains were all obtained from the same sample, sequenced in a study of blood T cell repertoires in COVID-19. This table comes from immunoSEQ multiplex PCR, and its TCRdb copy is limited to in-frame clones, with some not included. The sample shows 180,000 or so clones, over 75% of them seen only once. The material sequenced was peripheral blood. The source is a human donor with active or convalescent COVID-19. The donor label of this sample is uncertain.

The chain links TRBV5-4 to TRBJ2-1; D is unresolved. Germline values: CDR1 SGHNT, CDR2 YYREEE (reference sequence). This CDR3 has 13 residues. The ends were cut back, 4 bases at V and 9 bases at J, with 14 bases in the middle. The CDR3 reads CASSHLQTGEQFF. Written as DNA, the CDR3 is TGTGCCAGCAGCCACCTCCAGACGGGTGAGCAGTTCTTC.

V usage is TRBV7-9 and J usage is TRBJ2-7; 7 bases fit TRBD1. This CDR3 contains 15 residues. From germline, CDR1 is SEHNR and CDR2 FQNEAQ (reference sequence). Germline trimming cut 5 bases from V and 3 bases from J; bases unmatched to any gene: 10. CDR3 in DNA: TGTGCCAGCAGCCTAAGCGAGGGGGCGATCTACGAGCAGTACTTC. This translates into CASSLSEGAIYEQYF.

J is TRBJ1-1 and V is TRBV19; 11 nucleotides agree with TRBD1. The CDR3 sequence is 12 residues long. Germline V gives CDR1 LNHDA, CDR2 SQIVND (reference sequence). Losses at the gene ends were 7 bases for V and 12 bases for J; bases not matched to a gene: 7. The CDR3 region is CASTGTGGGTFF. Written as DNA, the CDR3 is TGTGCCAGTACCGGGACAGGGGGGGGAACTTTCTTT.

In DNA form, the CDR3 reads TGTGCCAGCAGCTTAGTGTCAACTAGCACAGATACGCAGTATTTT. It codes for CASSLVSTSTDTQYF. The chain is built from TRBV7-2 and TRBJ2-3; no clear D gene. Germline V lookup: CDR1 SGHTA, CDR2 FQGNSA. The CDR3 is 15 amino acids. V was shortened by 1 base and J by 0 bases, with 8 bases between the two germline ends. Using reference TRBV7-2 and TRBJ2-3 for the parts outside the CDR3, the full variable domain is GAGVSQSPSNKVTEKGKDVELRCDPISGHTALYWYRQSLGQGLEFLIYFQGNSAPDKSGLPSDRFSAERTGGSVSTLTIQRTQQEDSAVYLCASSLVSTSTDTQYFGPGTRLTVL.

The chain links TRBV3-1 (or the pseudogene TRBV3-2) to TRBJ2-4, with D possibly being TRBD2 (6 bases). CDR3 length equals 17 residues. The V gene's germline CDR1 is LGHDT and CDR2 YNNKEL (reference sequence). With 4 bases removed from V and 3 bases from J, the gap between germline ends came to 19 bases. The CDR3 spells CASSRQGRTADKNIQYF. Here the CDR3 DNA reads TGTGCCAGCAGCCGCCAAGGGAGGACGGCCGACAAAAACATTCAGTACTTC.

The CDR3 DNA is TGTGCCAGCAGTTTGCGCAGCCCGGGGGGCTACACCTTC. Translation: CASSLRSPGGYTF. The chain links TRBV27 to TRBJ1-2, with no clear D. V was pared by 3 bases and J by 8 bases, with 13 bases between. Germline V gene sequence: CDR1 MNHEY, CDR2 SMNVEV (reference sequence). The CDR3 covers 13 residues.

The chain links TRBV6-1 to TRBJ2-2; 8 bases map to TRBD2. The germline gives CDR1 MNHNS, CDR2 SASEGT. J was trimmed by 3 bases and V by 1 base; bases with no gene match: 7. This CDR3 has 17 amino acids. This chain's CDR3 is CASSEVSGATYTGELFF. For the CDR3, the DNA is TGTGCCAGCAGTGAAGTTAGCGGGGCTACTTACACCGGGGAGCTGTTTTTT.

This clone has just one count. This chain joins TRBV9 and TRBJ2-1; no reliable D call. The CDR3 has 12 residues. The V end lost 4 bases, the J end lost 6 bases, and 8 bases lay between the germline ends. In germline, CDR1 is SGDLS, CDR2 YYNGEE. The DNA of the CDR3 is TGTGCCAGCAGCCCACAACCCAATGAGCAGTTCTTC. This encodes CASSPQPNEQFF.

This clone was detected a few times. The V call is TRBV5-1, the J call TRBJ2-3; 13 bases line up with TRBD2. CDR3 length: 17 residues. The J segment lost 6 bases and the V segment lost 4 bases, leaving 11 bases of the junction unmatched. Germline-derived CDR1 and CDR2 are SGHRS and YFSETQ. The CDR3 region is CASSLGRTSGRGDTQYF. CDR3 sequence (DNA): TGCGCCAGCAGCCTAGGGCGTACTAGCGGGAGGGGTGATACGCAGTATTTT.

The sample holds one count of this clone. The chain combines TRBV5-1 with TRBJ2-2; 8 bases fit TRBD1. Germline V gives CDR1 SGHRS, CDR2 YFSETQ. The CDR3 runs to 19 residues. The trim removed 5 bases at V and 0 bases at J, leaving 15 bases unmatched. This CDR3 reads CASSLRTGTGATNTGELFF. For the CDR3, the DNA is TGCGCCAGCAGTCTCAGGACCGGGACAGGAGCCACGAACACCGGGGAGCTGTTTTTT.

This sequence joins TRBV6-5 and TRBJ2-2; 8 bases fit TRBD2. This CDR3 has 14 residues. Germline V gene lookup returns CDR1 MNHEY and CDR2 SVGAGI. Trimming took 6 bases from V and 9 from J; bases not matched to a gene: 9. CDR3 protein: CASSAGGLMRELFF. As DNA, the CDR3 is TGTGCCAGCAGCGCGGGAGGACTAATGAGGGAGCTGTTTTTT.

V usage is TRBV6-1 and J usage is TRBJ2-4; 14 bases are shared with TRBD2. V dropped 3 bases and J dropped 1; count of bases not matched to a gene: 8. This CDR3 is built from 19 residues. Germline CDR1 MNHNS, CDR2 SASEGT. CDR3 amino acids: CASSEGLAGVGTAKNIQYF. For the CDR3, the DNA is TGTGCCAGCAGTGAGGGACTAGCGGGAGTAGGGACGGCCAAAAACATTCAGTACTTC.

There are a few counts of this clone. The chain uses TRBV28 and TRBJ2-7, with 7 bases lining up with TRBD2. With V trimmed by 2 bases and J by 6 bases, 1 base remained unmatched. Germline V gene sequence: CDR1 MDHEN, CDR2 SYDVKM. CDR3 length: 12 residues. The CDR3 protein is CASSLGGGEQYF. DNA for the CDR3: TGTGCCAGCAGTTTAGGGGGGGGCGAGCAGTACTTC.